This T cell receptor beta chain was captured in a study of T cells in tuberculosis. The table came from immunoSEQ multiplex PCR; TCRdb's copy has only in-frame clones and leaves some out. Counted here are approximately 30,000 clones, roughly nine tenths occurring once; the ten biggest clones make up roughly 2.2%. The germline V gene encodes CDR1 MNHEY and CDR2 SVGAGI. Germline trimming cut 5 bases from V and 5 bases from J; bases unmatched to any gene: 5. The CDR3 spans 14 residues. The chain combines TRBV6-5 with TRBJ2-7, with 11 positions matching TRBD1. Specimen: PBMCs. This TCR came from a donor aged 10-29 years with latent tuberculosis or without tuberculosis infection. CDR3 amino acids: CASSTRTGGDEQYF. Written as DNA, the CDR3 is TGTGCCAGCAGTACCCGGACAGGGGGCGACGAGCAGTACTTC.